This record covers a single TCR beta chain. Germline V gives CDR1 LNHDA, CDR2 SQIVND (reference sequence). The CDR3 is made up of 13 amino acids. V dropped 3 bases and J dropped 5 bases, with 10 bases sitting between them. The data were taken from a study of control samples from healthy donors and cancer patients. Repertoires were generated with immunoSEQ multiplex PCR, while TCRdb's copy carries only in-frame clones and drops some. Among 150,000 to 200,000 clones, around nine tenths were seen once, and the ten largest hold over 1.1%. The receptor was isolated from a young man in good health. This chain joins TRBV19 and TRBJ2-5; possibly TRBD2 for D (5 bases). The sequenced sample was blood. The CDR3 region is CASSIPGIETQYF. The CDR3 DNA is TGTGCCAGTAGTATTCCGGGGATCGAGACCCAGTACTTC. Drawing the rest from reference TRBV19 and TRBJ2-5, the complete variable domain is DGGITQSPKYLFRKEGQNVTLSCEQNLNHDAMYWYRQDPGQGLRLIYYSQIVNDFQKGDIAEGYSVSREKKESFPLTVTSAQKNPTAFYLCASSIPGIETQYFGPGTRLLVL.